A single sample gave rise to the 9 T cell receptor beta chains below, sequenced in a study of cytomegalovirus exposure and HLA in healthy donors (dated by TCRdb to about 2017). Library method: the immunoSEQ multiplex PCR assay. TCRdb limited this immuneACCESS table to in-frame rearrangements with V and J called. A share of clones is missing; checked studies link under half to unresolved V genes, and the rest is unexplained. The sample table records 200,000 to 300,000 clones; 90% of these occur just once. The biggest ten clones account for just over 3% of the sample. Sample: PBMCs. These receptors were obtained from a woman younger than 45 in good health and CMV-seronegative.

This chain connects TRBV10-3 to TRBJ2-2; 11 bases map to TRBD1. The V segment lost 8 bases and the J segment 1 base; nucleotides outside the gene matches: 6. Germline V lookup: CDR1 ENHRY, CDR2 SYGVKD. This CDR3 is 16 amino acids long. The CDR3 region has the DNA TGTGCCATCGGACAGGGGGCTGTGAAGAACACCGGGGAGCTGTTTTTT. As protein: CAIGQGAVKNTGELFF.

V usage is TRBV18 and J usage is TRBJ2-7, with D tentatively TRBD2 (5 bases). The germline gives CDR1 KGHSH, CDR2 LQKENI. This CDR3 comprises 13 residues. Trimming stripped 3 bases from V and 3 bases from J, with 9 bases between. CDR3 in DNA: TGTGCCAGCTCACCGGAGGAGGTCTACGAGCAGTACTTC. Protein product: CASSPEEVYEQYF.

This chain joins TRBV11-3 and TRBJ2-7; weak D call: TRBD1 (6 bases). CDR1 SGHNT and CDR2 YENEEA come from the germline V gene. The CDR3 runs to 14 residues. V was trimmed by 5 bases and J by 0 bases, leaving 11 bases between them. CDR3 nucleotides: TGTGCCAGCAGCCCCGGGACACGCTCCTACGAGCAGTACTTC. Amino acid sequence: CASSPGTRSYEQYF. The full variable domain, in which reference TRBV11-3 and TRBJ2-7 provide the parts outside the CDR3, is EAGVVQSPRYKIIEKKQPVAFWCNPISGHNTLYWYLQNLGQGPELLIRYENEEAVDDSQLPKDRFSAERLKGVDSTLKIQPAELGDSAVYLCASSPGTRSYEQYFGPGTRLTVT.

Remarks on this clone: Other DNA sequences in the sample encode the same CDR3. The chain is built from TRBV4-1 and TRBJ2-6; no reliable D call. Germline V lookup: CDR1 MGHRA, CDR2 YSYEKL. Trimming shortened V by 0 bases and J by 0 bases, and 6 bases separated the two germline ends. The CDR3 runs 16 residues. The CDR3 bases are TGCGCCAGCAGCCAAGATGAAAGCTCTGGGGCCAACGTCCTGACTTTC. Its protein is CASSQDESSGANVLTF.

The chain uses TRBV6-1 and TRBJ2-5, with TRBD1 identical over 9 bases. Per germline, CDR1 MNHNS and CDR2 SASEGT. V trimming: 4 bases; J trimming: 4 bases; junction bases outside the gene matches: 7. The CDR3 extends over 15 amino acids. In DNA, the CDR3 is TGTGCCAGCAGTGCCCAGACAGGGGGGATAGAGACCCAGTACTTC. As protein: CASSAQTGGIETQYF.

In its sample, this clone was seen once. The CDR3 is CASSPGGQGRDEQYF. As DNA, the CDR3 is TGTGCCAGCAGCCCCGGGGGGCAGGGGAGGGACGAGCAGTACTTC. This chain links TRBV7-3 with TRBJ2-7; TRBD2 might be the D (7 bases). The CDR3 spans 15 residues. Germline V gene data show CDR1 as SGHTA and CDR2 as FQGTGA. V lost 5 bases and J 5 bases, leaving 19 bases between the germline ends.

The DNA of the CDR3 is TGTGCCAGCAGCCTACGGCTAGCGGGCTACGAGCAGTACTTC. Translation: CASSLRLAGYEQYF. The V call is TRBV28, the J call TRBJ2-7; 8 bases match TRBD2. The CDR3 has 14 amino acids. Germline loops: CDR1 MDHEN, CDR2 SYDVKM. J gave up 3 bases and V 6 bases, and 7 bases lay outside the gene matches.

This sequence joins TRBV28 and TRBJ1-2; D unclear. The V gene's germline CDR1 is MDHEN and CDR2 SYDVKM. V was shortened by 6 bases and J by 6 bases, with 5 bases between the two germline ends. This CDR3 spans 10 amino acids. For the CDR3, the DNA is TGTGCCAGCAGGCTTAATGGCTACACCTTC. It specifies CASRLNGYTF.

The V and J genes are TRBV6-6 and TRBJ2-1; possibly TRBD2 for D (5 bases). In germline, CDR1 is MNHNY, CDR2 SVGAGI (reference sequence). The germline V and J ends were trimmed by 8 bases and 4 bases, with 9 bases remaining between them. CDR3 length equals 12 residues. The DNA of the CDR3 is TGTGCCAGCGCGCTAGCTTACAATGAGCAGTTCTTC. This sequence encodes CASALAYNEQFF.